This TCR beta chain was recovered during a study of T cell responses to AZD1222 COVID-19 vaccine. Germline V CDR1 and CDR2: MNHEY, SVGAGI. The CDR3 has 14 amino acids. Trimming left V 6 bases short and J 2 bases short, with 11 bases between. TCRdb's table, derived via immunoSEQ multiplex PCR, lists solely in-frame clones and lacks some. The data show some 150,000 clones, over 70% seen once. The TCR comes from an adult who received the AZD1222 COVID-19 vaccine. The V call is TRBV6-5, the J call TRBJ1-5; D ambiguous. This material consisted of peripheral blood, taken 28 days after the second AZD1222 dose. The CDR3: CASSPRVGNQPQHF. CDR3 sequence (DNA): TGTGCCAGCAGCCCCCGGGTAGGCAATCAGCCCCAGCATTTT.